This T cell receptor (beta chain) comes out of a study of blood T cell repertoires in COVID-19. About the research overall: Samples came from the United States, Italy and Spain, spanning acute and convalescent COVID-19. PBMCs, B-cell-depleted T cells, or T cells provided the cDNA or gDNA that made up the material.

The CDR3 covers 16 residues. The V gene's germline CDR1 is MGHRA and CDR2 YSYEKL. V dropped 1 base and J dropped 7 bases, with 18 bases sitting between them. Some clones are missing from TCRdb's copy, which holds only in-frame ones; the method was immunoSEQ multiplex PCR. The table has about 53,000 clones, 90% seen once; the top ten hold 3.1%. The material sequenced was peripheral blood. This rearrangement joins TRBV4-1 to TRBJ2-3, with a possible D match to TRBD1 (5 bases). This sequence originates from a human donor in a cohort sampled during active COVID-19. CDR3 nucleotide sequence: TGCGCCAGCAGCCAAGGACTGCTAGGGGTTCGGTATACGCAGTATTTT. Encoded protein: CASSQGLLGVRYTQYF.